Reported below is one T cell receptor beta chain. The source of the sample is a study of blood T cells in healthy people across ages. Primed by a sample-barcoded 5' primer and a J-beta primer mix, a second PCR proceeded for 7 to 11 cycles. TCRdb re-called the 5' RACE reads through MiXCR, storing one row per CDR3 protein. The sample includes around 1,700,000 distinct CDR3 sequences, roughly 28% of them seen just once. Germline assignment: CDR1 SNHLY and CDR2 FYNNEI. The CDR3 has 14 amino acids. J gave up 0 bases and V 6 bases, and 4 bases lay outside the gene matches. The sample consisted of blood. V and J are TRBV2 and TRBJ2-7; 8 bases fit TRBD1. This TCR derives from a woman in her 30s in good health. The CDR3 DNA follows: TGTGCCAGCAGGAGGGACAGGAGCTCCTACGAGCAGTACTTC. Its translation: CASRRDRSSYEQYF.